Given below is one T cell receptor (beta chain) in context. Its cognate antigen is unknown. Template switching by 5'RACE produced TCR cDNA, adding a universal primer site and UMIs. In TCRdb, the 5' RACE reads were re-called with MiXCR into one record per CDR3 protein. The sample includes approximately 510,000 distinct CDR3 sequences, about a fifth of them seen just once. The data are from a study of T cells after yellow fever vaccination. Study at large: With SMART-Seq v4 Ultra Low Input, the fractions containing low cell numbers were prepared.

Per the germline V gene, CDR1 is SGHAT and CDR2 is FQNNGV. After removal of 5 bases from V and 10 bases from J, the junction contained 13 bases not matched to a gene. The CDR3 is 14 amino acids. Findings and caveats of the study: Clones from primary vaccination mostly reappeared after the booster (around 96% CD4, about 85% CD8).

The sequenced sample was PBMCs, obtained about 20 days after the first yellow fever vaccination. The chain is built from TRBV11-2 and TRBJ1-2, with TRBD1 matching 7 bases. This sequence was found in a man in his late teens or twenties who received the YFV17D yellow fever vaccine. CDR3 sequence: CASSIGTERGIYTF. CDR3 sequence (DNA): TGTGCCAGCAGCATCGGGACAGAGAGGGGGATCTACACCTTC.